The clone carrying this T cell receptor (beta chain) occurred a few times. Antigen: not known. The data stem from a study of T cells after yellow fever vaccination. General observations from the study: Clones from primary vaccination mostly reappeared after the booster (around 96% CD4, around 90% CD8).

UMIs and a universal primer site were added when TCR cDNA was made by 5'RACE template switching. Via MiXCR, TCRdb re-called the 5' RACE reads, giving one row per CDR3 protein. This sample has around 340,000 distinct CDR3 sequences; 8.7% occur once, and the top ten carry under 20%. The source of this sequence is a man younger than 30 who received the YFV17D yellow fever vaccine. This specimen consisted of PBMCs, obtained on the day of the first yellow fever vaccination.

The CDR3 here is CASSVARRPSSGANVLTF. The DNA of the CDR3 is TGTGCCAGCAGCGTAGCTCGGCGACCGAGCTCTGGGGCCAACGTCCTGACTTTC. The chain couples TRBV9 to TRBJ2-6; D gene unclear. V lost 0 bases, J lost 0 bases, and 13 bases lay in between. The CDR3 loop spans 18 amino acids. Germline V gene sequence: CDR1 SGDLS, CDR2 YYNGEE.